These 3 T cell receptor beta chains were sequenced from one sample in a study of human T cells and chemical hapten exposure (dated by TCRdb to the early 2020s). Library preparation used RACE. The sequencing machine was a NextSeq 500. TCRdb's own reprocessing of the public reads used fastp at Q25 and MiXCR and kept productive beta chains. Rows merge per CDR3 protein into single entries with the most common DNA and genes. Within this sample are around 120,000 distinct CDR3 sequences, with around 10% of them counted one time only. The ten biggest clones cover more than 1.3% of the sample. The time point label for this specimen denotes: patch test 1, 2 weeks after DPC sensitization. The treatment or condition label, read with the paper, signifies: therapeutic diphenylcyclopropenone sensitization with weekly scalp DPC. The specimen was whole blood, collected in connection with sensitization to the hapten diphenylcyclopropenone (DPC). The receptors originated from a woman in her 50s with alopecia areata. Some clones in this sample may be carry-over from other donors' samples.

This clonotype was detected ten times or more. This rearrangement joins TRBV29-1 to TRBJ1-2, with a weak D call TRBD1 (6 bases). This CDR3 has 13 amino acids. Trimming stripped 4 bases from V and 0 bases from J, with 9 bases between. CDR1 is SQVTM and CDR2 is ANQGSEA in the germline V gene. CDR3 coding DNA: TGCAGCGTTGTACAGGGACCTAACTATGGCTACACCTTC. Translating it yields CSVVQGPNYGYTF.

The chain has TRBV6-1 and TRBJ1-6, with 10 bases matching TRBD1. Looked up from germline, CDR1 is MNHNS and CDR2 is SASEGT. V lost 6 bases, J lost 8 bases, and 4 bases stayed unmatched. The CDR3 is 14 residues long. Here the CDR3 reads CASRRTGGYSPLHF. CDR3 nucleotide sequence: TGTGCCAGCAGACGGACAGGGGGTTATTCACCCCTCCACTTT.

This clonotype was recorded many times. The chain couples TRBV29-1 to TRBJ1-5, with a weak D call TRBD1 (6 bases). CDR1 SQVTM and CDR2 ANQGSEA come from the germline V gene. This CDR3 has 13 amino acids. V dropped 4 bases and J dropped 6 bases, with 13 bases sitting between them. The CDR3 region has the DNA TGCAGCGTTGCCAGGGGAATCGGTCAGCCCCAGCATTTT. Residues: CSVARGIGQPQHF.